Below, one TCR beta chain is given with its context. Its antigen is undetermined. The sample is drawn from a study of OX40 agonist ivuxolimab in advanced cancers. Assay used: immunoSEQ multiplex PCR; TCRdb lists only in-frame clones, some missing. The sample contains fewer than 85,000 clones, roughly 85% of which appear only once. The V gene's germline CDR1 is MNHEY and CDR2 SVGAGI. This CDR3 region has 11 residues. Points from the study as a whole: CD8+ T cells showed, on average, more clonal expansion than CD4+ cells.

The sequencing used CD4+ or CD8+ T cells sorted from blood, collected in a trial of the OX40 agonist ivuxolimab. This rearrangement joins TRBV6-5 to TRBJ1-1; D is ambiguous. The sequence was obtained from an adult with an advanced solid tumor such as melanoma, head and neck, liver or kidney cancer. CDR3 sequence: CATLRHTEAFF. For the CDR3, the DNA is TGTGCAACCCTCCGCCACACTGAAGCTTTCTTT.